Presented here are 21 T cell receptor beta chains from one specimen sequenced in a study of blood T cell repertoires in COVID-19. The assay was immunoSEQ multiplex PCR, and TCRdb's table has in-frame clones only and misses some. The table shows roughly 700,000 clones, with over 80% occurring only once. The source material was peripheral blood. All receptors come from a woman aged 18-30 years with acute or convalescent COVID-19.

This clone was recorded only once. The chain links TRBV27 to TRBJ1-6, with D possibly being TRBD1 (5 bases). There are 14 residues in the CDR3. Germline V gene sequence: CDR1 MNHEY, CDR2 SMNVEV (reference sequence). Trimming stripped 6 bases from V and 9 bases from J, with 15 bases between. Here the CDR3 DNA reads TGTGCCAGCAGCCTGGCGGGGAGGGGTTCACCCCTCCACTTT. Protein: CASSLAGRGSPLHF.

The sample holds a few counts of this clone. The chain carries TRBV29-1 and TRBJ1-4; 7 bases are shared with TRBD1. CDR3 length equals 11 residues. With V trimmed by 5 bases and J by 7 bases, 1 base remained unmatched. Germline-derived CDR1 and CDR2 are SQVTM and ANQGSEA. The CDR3 loop is CSVSGGEKLFF. The CDR3 DNA sequence: TGCAGCGTTTCAGGGGGTGAAAAACTGTTTTTT.

V and J are TRBV30 and TRBJ1-6; no definite D call. Germline loops: CDR1 GTSNPN, CDR2 SVGIG (reference sequence). The length of the CDR3 is 14 residues. V lost 7 bases, J lost 8 bases, and 18 bases lay in between. The CDR3: CAYDYPGSHSPLHF. CDR3 DNA sequence: TGTGCCTACGACTACCCAGGATCTCATTCACCCCTCCACTTT.

V and J are TRBV5-3 and TRBJ1-2; D uncertain. TRBV5-3 is identified as an open reading frame with a role that is uncertain. This CDR3 region has 13 residues. Trimming took off 10 bases at V and 5 bases at J, with 18 bases between the two ends. The CDR3 protein is CAGERSEWYGYTF. In DNA, the CDR3 is TGTGCCGGAGAGAGGTCAGAATGGTATGGCTACACCTTC.

The chain joins TRBV5-5 to TRBJ2-7; D possibly corresponds to TRBD2 (6 bases). CDR1 is SGHKS, CDR2 YYEKEE, per germline (reference sequence). V was cut by 4 bases and J by 2 bases, with 22 bases left in between. The length of the CDR3 is 17 residues. CDR3 protein: CASSILSPGLATYEQYF. The CDR3 DNA reads as TGTGCCAGCAGCATACTATCACCGGGACTGGCAACCTACGAGCAGTACTTC.

V and J are TRBV28 and TRBJ1-5; D is unclear. Per the germline V gene, CDR1 is MDHEN and CDR2 is SYDVKM. Trimming pared 10 bases from V and 7 bases from J, leaving 17 bases between. CDR3 size: 13 residues. CDR3: CATQEGTLQPQHF. Written as DNA, the CDR3 is TGTGCCACCCAGGAGGGTACATTGCAGCCCCAGCATTTT.

The chain combines TRBV5-6 with TRBJ2-7; tentative D call: TRBD2 (6 bases). The germline V and J ends were trimmed by 4 bases and 7 bases, with 12 bases remaining between them. The CDR3 runs to 12 residues. CDR1 is SGHDT, CDR2 YYEEEE, per germline. The CDR3 DNA sequence: TGTGCCAGCAGCATTCGGGGGTGGGAGCAGTACTTC. Residues: CASSIRGWEQYF.

The rearrangement links TRBV12-5 to TRBJ1-1; TRBD1 agrees at 9 bases. Unmatched junction bases numbered 2, after V lost 1 base and J lost 2 bases. The CDR3 is 15 amino acids. The germline CDR1 and CDR2 sequences are LGHNT and FRNRAP. CDR3 in DNA: TGTGCTAGTGGTTTGGAGACAGGGGGAAACACTGAAGCTTTCTTT. Encoded protein: CASGLETGGNTEAFF.

The chain joins TRBV19 to TRBJ1-2, with a possible D match to TRBD1 (6 bases). The germline gives CDR1 LNHDA, CDR2 SQIVND (reference sequence). Trimming removed 0 bases from V and 1 base from J, with 9 bases in between. The CDR3 has 15 amino acids. The CDR3 region is CASSIEDSFNYGYTF. The CDR3 DNA sequence: TGTGCCAGTAGTATAGAGGACAGTTTTAACTATGGCTACACCTTC.

This chain joins TRBV2 and TRBJ1-5, with 8 bases matching TRBD1. Germline V gives CDR1 SNHLY, CDR2 FYNNEI. J lost 7 bases, V lost 3 bases, and 8 bases had no gene match. The CDR3 is 15 amino acids. CDR3 sequence: CASSDGQGAWQPQHF. Here the CDR3 DNA reads TGTGCCAGCAGTGATGGGCAGGGGGCTTGGCAGCCCCAGCATTTT. The variable domain in full, with the rest retrieved from reference TRBV2 and TRBJ1-5, is EPEVTQTPSHQVTQMGQEVILRCVPISNHLYFYWYRQILGQKVEFLVSFYNNEISEKSEIFDDQFSVERPDGSNFTLKIRSTKLEDSAMYFCASSDGQGAWQPQHFGDGTRLSIL.

The chain combines TRBV3-1 (or the pseudogene TRBV3-2) with TRBJ1-2; a weak D match, TRBD1 (5 bases). From germline, CDR1 is LGHDT and CDR2 YNNKEL (reference sequence). The length of the CDR3 is 14 residues. Trimming removed 1 base at V and 7 bases at J, with 13 bases between. The CDR3 sequence is CASSQGPGEGGYTF. The DNA for the CDR3 is TGTGCCAGCAGCCAAGGGCCGGGGGAGGGTGGCTACACCTTC.

V gene TRBV9 combines with J gene TRBJ2-1; D is unresolved. Trimming shortened V by 3 bases and J by 3 bases, and 7 bases separated the two germline ends. CDR3 size: 13 residues. Germline CDR1 is SGDLS and CDR2 is YYNGEE. CDR3 DNA sequence: TGTGCCAGCAGCGGAGAGTTCTACAATGAGCAGTTCTTC. This codes for CASSGEFYNEQFF. Variable domain in full (rest from reference TRBV9 and TRBJ2-1): DSGVTQTPKHLITATGQRVTLRCSPRSGDLSVYWYQQSLDQGLQFLIQYYNGEERAKGNILERFSAQQFPDLHSELNLSSLELGDSALYFCASSGEFYNEQFFGPGTRLTVL.

The chain couples TRBV21-1 to TRBJ2-7; the table assigns TRBD2, which was not confirmed against the DNA. TRBV21-1 is a pseudogene locus. This CDR3 contains 17 residues. The DNA for the CDR3 is TGTGCCAAGTCGGGACTAGCGGGCTTACCCCTCGGGGACGAGCAGTACTTC. Translated, it gives CAKSGLAGLPLGDEQYF.

The V call is TRBV6-5, the J call TRBJ2-4; tentative D call: TRBD2 (6 bases). V lost 0 bases and J 2 bases, leaving 11 bases between the germline ends. Germline V gene lookup returns CDR1 MNHEY and CDR2 SVGAGI. CDR3 size: 16 residues. CDR3 region: CASSYSMGGPKNIQYF. The CDR3 DNA reads TGTGCCAGCAGTTACTCGATGGGGGGTCCCAAAAACATTCAGTACTTC.

The chain combines TRBV27 with TRBJ1-3, with D possibly TRBD1 on 5 matching bases. Germline V gene lookup returns CDR1 MNHEY and CDR2 SMNVEV (reference sequence). The CDR3 is made up of 16 amino acids. The V gene lost 5 bases and the J gene lost 0 bases, with 14 bases spanning the gap. CDR3 sequence reads: CASSPRTPSSGNTIYF. For the CDR3, the DNA is TGTGCCAGCAGTCCTAGGACACCGAGCTCTGGAAACACCATATATTTT.

The chain couples TRBV7-2 to TRBJ1-2, with unresolved D. Trimming stripped 2 bases from V and 7 bases from J, with 2 bases between. Germline-derived CDR1 and CDR2 are SGHTA and FQGNSA. CDR3 length: 10 residues. The CDR3 coding sequence is TGTGCCAGCAGCTTACGTGGCTACACCTTC. It yields the protein CASSLRGYTF.

This clone showed up just once. The sample carries other DNA sequences with the same CDR3. The DNA for the CDR3 is TGTGCCAGCCGGAGGAGACAGGGAAACACTGAAGCTTTCTTT. Its translation is CASRRRQGNTEAFF. This chain connects TRBV2 to TRBJ1-1; the match to TRBD1 covers 7 bases. This CDR3 has 14 residues. Trimming took 8 bases from V and 2 from J; bases not matched to a gene: 8. Germline-derived CDR1 and CDR2 are SNHLY and FYNNEI.

The J gene is TRBJ2-7, the V gene TRBV7-8, with 10 bases aligning to TRBD1. The V gene end was trimmed by 5 bases and the J gene end by 0 bases; junction bases not matched to a gene: 4. There are 15 residues in the CDR3. Germline loops: CDR1 SGHVS, CDR2 FQNEAQ. In nucleotides, the CDR3 is TGTGCCAGCAGCCCGGGACAGGGGCCCTCCTACGAGCAGTACTTC. Its translation: CASSPGQGPSYEQYF. Full variable domain (rest looked up from reference TRBV7-8 and TRBJ2-7): GAGVSQSPRYKVAKRGQDVALRCDPISGHVSLFWYQQALGQGPEFLTYFQNEAQLDKSGLPSDRFFAERPEGSVSTLKIQRTQQEDSAVYLCASSPGQGPSYEQYFGPGTRLTVT.

The genes are TRBV30 and TRBJ1-2, with 9 bases matching TRBD1. This CDR3 region has 13 residues. Germline V gene lookup returns CDR1 GTSNPN and CDR2 SVGIG (reference sequence). The V and J ends lost 7 bases and 7 bases, in that order; junction bases with no gene match: 10. For the CDR3, the DNA is TGTGCCTACGACAGGGGGTTGAAGGTTGGCTACACCTTC. Its protein product is CAYDRGLKVGYTF.

The J gene is TRBJ1-2, the V gene TRBV3-1 (or the pseudogene TRBV3-2); D might be TRBD1 (5 bases). V gave up 1 base and J gave up 2 bases, with 11 bases separating them. Germline loops: CDR1 LGHDT, CDR2 YNNKEL (reference sequence). This CDR3 region has 15 residues. CDR3 sequence: CASSQGQGSNYGYTF. The CDR3 DNA sequence: TGTGCCAGCAGCCAAGGTCAGGGATCCAACTATGGCTACACCTTC.

The chain recombines TRBV6-4 with TRBJ1-1; 7 nucleotides match TRBD1. Losses at the gene ends were 6 bases for V and 4 bases for J; bases not matched to a gene: 5. CDR3 length: 13 amino acids. Per germline, CDR1 MRHNA and CDR2 SNTAGT. In DNA, the CDR3 is TGTGCCAGCAGGGCCGACAGGGTCACTGAAGCTTTCTTT. Translation: CASRADRVTEAFF.